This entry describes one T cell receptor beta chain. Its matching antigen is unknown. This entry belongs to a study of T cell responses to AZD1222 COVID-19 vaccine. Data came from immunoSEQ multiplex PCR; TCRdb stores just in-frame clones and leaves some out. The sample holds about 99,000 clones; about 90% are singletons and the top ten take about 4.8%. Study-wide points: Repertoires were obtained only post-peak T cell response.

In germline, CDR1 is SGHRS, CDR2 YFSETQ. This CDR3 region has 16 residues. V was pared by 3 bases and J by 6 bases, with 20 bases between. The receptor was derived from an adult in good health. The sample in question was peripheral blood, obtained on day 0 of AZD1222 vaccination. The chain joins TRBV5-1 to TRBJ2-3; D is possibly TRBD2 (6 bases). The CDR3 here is CASSWPGGGPSDTQYF. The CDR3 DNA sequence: TGCGCCAGCAGCTGGCCCGGGGGAGGCCCCTCCGATACGCAGTATTTT.